This TCR beta chain was documented in a study of blood T cell repertoires in COVID-19. About the study: The United States, Italy and Spain were the sources of the acute and convalescent COVID-19 samples. T cells, B-cell-depleted T cells, or PBMCs provided the cDNA or gDNA that served as material.

V lost 0 bases to trimming and J lost 8 bases, with 10 bases between them. The germline CDR1 and CDR2 sequences are SGHVS and FNYEAQ. The CDR3 totals 14 residues. In the original workflow: Reference gene primer amplification gave nucleated cell count estimates. Assay used: immunoSEQ multiplex PCR; TCRdb lists only in-frame clones, some missing. Clone size and the V and J calls come from that table; the DNA yielded D and trimming. The data contain fewer than 250,000 clones, 85% of them singletons. Enrolled during active infection, Seattle patients were then followed longitudinally. This sequence originates from a man aged 55 to 70 with COVID-19, enrolled during active disease. This chain links TRBV7-6 with TRBJ1-4; possible D gene TRBD1, 5 bases. The sample consisted of peripheral blood. The CDR3 nucleotides read TGTGCCAGCAGCTTAGCAGGGGCAGGAGAAAAACTGTTTTTT. Its protein is CASSLAGAGEKLFF. The full variable domain, in which reference TRBV7-6 and TRBJ1-4 provide the parts outside the CDR3, is GAGVSQSPRYKVTKRGQDVALRCDPISGHVSLYWYRQALGQGPEFLTYFNYEAQQDKSGLPNDRFSAERPEGSISTLTIQRTEQRDSAMYRCASSLAGAGEKLFFGSGTQLSVL.